The rows below give T cell receptor beta chains drawn from one sample of a study of human versus mouse CDR3 diversity and MHC coevolution. Data came from immunoSEQ multiplex PCR; TCRdb stores just in-frame clones and leaves some out. Of more than 60,000 clones in the sample, 80% to 95% are singletons; the top ten hold less than 0.19%. The sequenced sample was naive CD4+ T cells from blood. The receptors originated from a person aged 30 to 69 in good health. Each CDR3 is given with its conserved first and last residue. D genes are given only for firm matches. A clone size is listed for some rows: how often the clone was seen (once, few, many), or a class if it is expanded.

.,TRBJ2-4,TRBV27,.,TGTGCCAGCAGACCTACCCTCGTGACAGGAGCCAAAAACATTCAGTACTTC,CASRPTLVTGAKNIQYF
TRBD2,TRBJ2-2,TRBV5-4,.,TGTGCCAGCAGCCCTCCTCGGGGGGGGACCACCGGGGAGCTGTTTTTT,CASSPPRGGTTGELFF
TRBD1,TRBJ2-2,TRBV10-1,once,TGCGCCAGCAGTGCGGACAGGGGGCGCACCGGGGAACTGTTTTTT,CASSADRGRTGELFF
.,TRBJ2-3,TRBV7-9,.,TGTGCCAGCAGCCCCGGAAGTAGCGAGCAGAGGGATACGCAGTATTTT,CASSPGSSEQRDTQYF
.,TRBJ1-2,TRBV2,.,TGTGCCAGCAGTGACCAGGGGCTGGGCTACACCTTC,CASSDQGLGYTF
TRBD1,TRBJ2-1,TRBV7-9,.,TGTGCCAGCAGCTTAGCGATAGGACAGGGCGCCTACAATGAGCAGTTCTTC,CASSLAIGQGAYNEQFF
.,TRBJ1-3,TRBV7-2,few,TGTGCCAGCAGCTTAGGTGTTGTCGGTTCTGGAAACACCATATATTTT,CASSLGVVGSGNTIYF
.,TRBJ2-1,TRBV30,.,TGTGCCTGGAGTGTAGGGGCGGGATGGGACAATGAGCAGTTCTTC,CAWSVGAGWDNEQFF
.,TRBJ1-2,TRBV7-2,.,TGTGCCAGCAGTCGCGGGAGGCGGGTTAACTATGGCTACACCTTC,CASSRGRRVNYGYTF
TRBD1,TRBJ2-7,TRBV6-5,.,TGTGCCAGTTGTACGACAGGGAATCTTTACGAGCAGTACTTC,CASCTTGNLYEQYF
TRBD1,TRBJ1-4,TRBV19,.,TGTGCCAGTAGTGACAGGGGTAATGAAAAACTGTTTTTT,CASSDRGNEKLFF
.,TRBJ1-1,TRBV5-4,.,TGTGCCAGCAGCTTGGCGAAGGGGGGGTTGAACACTGAAGCTTTCTTT,CASSLAKGGLNTEAFF
.,TRBJ2-7,TRBV5-5,.,TGTGCCAGCAGCTTGGTACGGCGGGTCAACTACGAGCAGTACTTC,CASSLVRRVNYEQYF
.,TRBJ1-4,TRBV29-1,.,TGCAGCGTTGGATTACTCTCGAATGAAAAACTGTTTTTT,CSVGLLSNEKLFF
TRBD1,TRBJ2-2,TRBV19,.,TGTGCCAGTAGTAGCCAGGGGGACACCGGGGAGCTGTTTTTT,CASSSQGDTGELFF
.,TRBJ1-2,TRBV10-3,few,TGTGCCATCAGGCCAAGGGACACCAACTATGGCTACACCTTC,CAIRPRDTNYGYTF
TRBD1,TRBJ2-7,TRBV6-1,.,TGTGCCAGCAGGATGGGACAGAATCTCTACGAGCAGTACTTC,CASRMGQNLYEQYF
.,TRBJ2-7,TRBV30,once,TGTGCCTGGAGTGCGGGGGACAGAGTCTTCTACGAGCAGTACTTC,CAWSAGDRVFYEQYF
TRBD1,TRBJ2-2,TRBV7-9,.,TGTGCCAGCAGCCTCCGGGACAGGGGGTCCGGGGAGCTGTTTTTT,CASSLRDRGSGELFF
TRBD2,TRBJ2-1,TRBV4-1,.,TGCGCCAGCAGCCAAGATAGCGGGAGGCGCATCAATGAGCAGTTCTTC,CASSQDSGRRINEQFF
.,TRBJ1-5,TRBV28,.,TGTGCCAGCAGTTCCAGGGGCCAGCCCCAGCATTTT,CASSSRGQPQHF
.,TRBJ1-2,TRBV5-5,once,TGTGCCAGCAGCTTGGATCTGTCTCGAGATGGCTACACCTTC,CASSLDLSRDGYTF
.,TRBJ2-5,TRBV12-5,.,TGTGCTAGTGGTTTGTCCGGGATACAAGGGACCCAGTACTTC,CASGLSGIQGTQYF
TRBD1,TRBJ2-5,TRBV19,.,TGTGCCAGTAGTATTCCGGACAGGGTAGAGACCCAGTACTTC,CASSIPDRVETQYF
TRBD1,TRBJ2-7,TRBV5-1,once,TGCGCCAGCAGCTTGGAAGGGGGCGACGAGCAGTACTTC,CASSLEGGDEQYF
TRBD2,TRBJ2-3,TRBV6-6,.,TGTGCCAGCAGTTCGCCGGGACTACTCAGCACAGATACGCAGTATTTT,CASSSPGLLSTDTQYF
TRBD1,TRBJ1-2,TRBV10-1,.,TGCGCCAGCAGTCCCGGACAGGGCTCTGGCTACACCTTC,CASSPGQGSGYTF
.,TRBJ2-4,TRBV6-1,.,TGTGCCAGCTCTTACATGCCCAAAAACATTCAGTACTTC,CASSYMPKNIQYF
.,TRBJ1-4,TRBV2,once,TGTGCCAGCAGTGGGGGCATCACTAATGAAAAACTGTTTTTT,CASSGGITNEKLFF
TRBD1,TRBJ1-1,TRBV6-5,.,TGTGCCAGCAGAGAGGACAGGTTGAACACTGAAGCTTTCTTT,CASREDRLNTEAFF
.,TRBJ2-3,TRBV27,.,TGTGCCAGCAGTTTAATTCCCCCTTTCCGGGGTTCTAGCACAGATACGCAGTATTTT,CASSLIPPFRGSSTDTQYF
TRBD2,TRBJ2-3,TRBV7-2,.,TGTGCCAGCAGCTTAGCCGGACTAGCCTTTCTGGGTACAGATACGCAGTATTTT,CASSLAGLAFLGTDTQYF
.,TRBJ1-6,TRBV7-2,.,TGTGCCAGCAGCTCAGGGTTTAATTCACCCCTCCACTTT,CASSSGFNSPLHF
.,TRBJ1-3,TRBV6-5,.,TGTGCCGGCAGTTACTCAAAACAGGGATCTGGAAACACCATATATTTT,CAGSYSKQGSGNTIYF
TRBD2,TRBJ2-2,TRBV7-2,.,TGTGCCAGCAGCCTAGGACTAGCGGGGGCGGCCGGGGAGCTGTTTTTT,CASSLGLAGAAGELFF
TRBD2,TRBJ2-1,TRBV5-4,.,TGTGCCAGCAGCCCGAAAAGCGGGGGGGCTTACAATGAGCAGTTCTTC,CASSPKSGGAYNEQFF
.,TRBJ2-1,TRBV2,.,TGTGCCAGCCGGCTAGCCGAGGTTAATGAGCAGTTCTTC,CASRLAEVNEQFF
TRBD1,TRBJ2-3,TRBV19,.,TGTGCCAGTAGTATACCGGGACAGGGAAGAGCGCAGTATTTT,CASSIPGQGRAQYF
.,TRBJ1-1,TRBV18,.,TGTGCCAGCTGCGACGCCATAGACAGGAACACTGAAGCTTTCTTT,CASCDAIDRNTEAFF
TRBD1,TRBJ2-1,TRBV7-2,.,TGTGCCAGCAGCCGGGACAGGGACAATGAGCAGTTCTTC,CASSRDRDNEQFF
TRBD1,TRBJ2-1,TRBV10-3,.,TGTGCCATCAGTGGGGGACAGAACTCCTACAATGAGCAGTTCTTC,CAISGGQNSYNEQFF
TRBD1,TRBJ2-7,TRBV6-5,.,TGTGCCAGCAGAAAAGGACAGGGGGTTTCCTACGAGCAGTACTTC,CASRKGQGVSYEQYF
TRBD2,TRBJ2-1,TRBV7-9,.,TGTGCCAACCCGGGACTAGCGGGCTACAATGAGCAGTTCTTC,CANPGLAGYNEQFF
TRBD1,TRBJ1-1,TRBV6-6,once,TGTGCCAGCACCTCAGGGACAGGGACTTTGAACACTGAAGCTTTCTTT,CASTSGTGTLNTEAFF
.,TRBJ2-3,TRBV11-2,.,TGTGCCAGCAGCCGCGTCATCGGGCTAGCGTTGGATACGCAGTATTTT,CASSRVIGLALDTQYF
.,TRBJ1-1,TRBV11-2,.,TGTGCCAGCAGTTCGGGAGACAGGAACACTGAAGCTTTCTTT,CASSSGDRNTEAFF
.,TRBJ1-5,TRBV4-1,.,TGCGCCAGCAGCCAAGTTCCGGGTAGCAATCAGCCCCAGCATTTT,CASSQVPGSNQPQHF
.,TRBJ1-1,TRBV4-1,.,TGCGCCAGCAGCCAAAGGGGAGGCGGGATGAACACTGAAGCTTTCTTT,CASSQRGGGMNTEAFF
.,TRBJ1-2,TRBV13,.,TGTGCCAGCAGCTTAGTGCGGAACTATGGCTACACCTTC,CASSLVRNYGYTF
TRBD1,TRBJ2-7,TRBV5-1,.,TGCGCCAGCAGCTCACCGGGACAGGGCTACGAGCAGTACTTC,CASSSPGQGYEQYF
TRBD2,TRBJ2-7,TRBV13,.,TGTGCCAGCAGCCAAATTTTAGCGGGGGGGCCGAGCGAGCAGTACTTC,CASSQILAGGPSEQYF
.,TRBJ1-5,TRBV6-1,once,TGTGCCAGCAGTGAATTGTGGAGGGAGAGTCAGCCCCAGCATTTT,CASSELWRESQPQHF